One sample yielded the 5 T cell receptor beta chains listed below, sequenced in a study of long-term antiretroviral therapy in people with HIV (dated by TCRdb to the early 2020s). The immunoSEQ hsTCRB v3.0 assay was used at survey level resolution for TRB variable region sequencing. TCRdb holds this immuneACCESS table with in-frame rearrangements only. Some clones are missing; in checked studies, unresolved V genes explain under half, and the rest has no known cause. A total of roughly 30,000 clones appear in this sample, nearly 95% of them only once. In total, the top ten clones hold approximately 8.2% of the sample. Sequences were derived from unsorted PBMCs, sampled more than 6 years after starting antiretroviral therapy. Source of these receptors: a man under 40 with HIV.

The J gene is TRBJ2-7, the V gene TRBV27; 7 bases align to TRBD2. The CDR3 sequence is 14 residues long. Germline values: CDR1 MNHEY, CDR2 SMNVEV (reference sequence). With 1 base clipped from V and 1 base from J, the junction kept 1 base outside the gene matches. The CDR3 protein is CASSLFGGSYEQYF. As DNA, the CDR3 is TGTGCCAGCAGTTTATTCGGGGGGTCCTACGAGCAGTACTTC.

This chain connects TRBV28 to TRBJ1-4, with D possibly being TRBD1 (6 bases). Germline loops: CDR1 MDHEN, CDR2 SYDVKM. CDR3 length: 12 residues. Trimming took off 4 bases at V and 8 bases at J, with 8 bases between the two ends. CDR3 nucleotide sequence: TGTGCCAGCAGTTACGACAGGGAAAAACTGTTTTTT. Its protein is CASSYDREKLFF.

CDR3: CASRHTGGREAFF. CDR3 bases: TGTGCCAGCAGACATACAGGGGGCCGGGAAGCTTTCTTT. The J gene is TRBJ1-1, the V gene TRBV6-1; 9 bases agree with TRBD1. Germline V lookup: CDR1 MNHNS, CDR2 SASEGT. This CDR3 contains 13 residues. V shed 6 bases and J 8 bases; nucleotides not matched to a gene: 7.

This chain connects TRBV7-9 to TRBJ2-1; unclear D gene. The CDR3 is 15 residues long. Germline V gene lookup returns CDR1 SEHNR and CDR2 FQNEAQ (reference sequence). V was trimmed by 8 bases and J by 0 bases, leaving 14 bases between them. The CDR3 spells CASHTPSSSYNEQFF. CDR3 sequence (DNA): TGTGCCAGCCACACCCCGTCGAGCTCCTACAATGAGCAGTTCTTC.

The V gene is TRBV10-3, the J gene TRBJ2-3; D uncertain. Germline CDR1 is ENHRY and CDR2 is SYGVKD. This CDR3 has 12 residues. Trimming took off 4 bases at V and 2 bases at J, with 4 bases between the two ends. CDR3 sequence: CAISVATDTQYF. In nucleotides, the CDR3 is TGTGCCATCAGTGTGGCCACAGATACGCAGTATTTT.